The clone carrying this T cell receptor (beta chain) was observed once. Its antigen remains unknown. The source of the sample is a study of T cell responses to AZD1222 COVID-19 vaccine. The study's findings and limits: Donors were chiefly white British, with a greater number of females, and clonal diversity was perhaps underestimated. Only six or seven AZD1222 recipients tested seropositive at baseline.

TCRdb's table, derived via immunoSEQ multiplex PCR, lists solely in-frame clones and lacks some. The sample has roughly 76,000 clones; 88% are singletons. Trimming left V 1 base short and J 4 bases short, with 7 bases between. The CDR3 has 14 residues. Germline V lookup: CDR1 SGHTA, CDR2 FQGNSA. The receptor's source is an adult in good health. This chain connects TRBV7-2 to TRBJ2-2; D is uncertain. Sample: peripheral blood, taken on day 0 of AZD1222 vaccination. CDR3 nucleotides: TGTGCCAGCAGCTTAGTAACCTCCACCGGGGAGCTGTTTTTT. Protein sequence: CASSLVTSTGELFF.